This T cell receptor beta chain was sequenced for a study of cytomegalovirus exposure and HLA in healthy donors. Study at large: The platform used for the roughly 120 validation repertoires matched that of the 666 first-cohort repertoires, a later analysis reported.

The CDR3 loop spans 16 amino acids. Germline loops: CDR1 SGHTA, CDR2 FQGNSA. The V end lost 5 bases, the J end lost 0 bases, and 14 bases lay between the germline ends. Profiled with immunoSEQ multiplex PCR; TCRdb holds only in-frame clones, not every one. The table shows under 95,000 clones, with nearly 95% occurring only once. The clonotype was recovered from a woman between 18 and 29 years old in good health and CMV-seronegative. Sequencing input: PBMCs. The V gene is TRBV7-2, the J gene TRBJ2-1; tentatively, D is TRBD2 (6 bases). The CDR3 loop is CASSIDSGLSYNEQFF. The CDR3 region has the DNA TGTGCCAGCAGCATAGATAGCGGACTCTCCTACAATGAGCAGTTCTTC. The full variable domain, its missing parts supplied by reference TRBV7-2 and TRBJ2-1, is GAGVSQSPSNKVTEKGKDVELRCDPISGHTALYWYRQSLGQGLEFLIYFQGNSAPDKSGLPSDRFSAERTGGSVSTLTIQRTQQEDSAVYLCASSIDSGLSYNEQFFGPGTRLTVL.